Each of the 27 T cell receptor beta chains below was sequenced from the same sample in a study of cytomegalovirus exposure and HLA in healthy donors. The PCR was carried out with 60 Vbeta primers and 13 Jbeta primers. Data came from immunoSEQ multiplex PCR; TCRdb stores just in-frame clones and leaves some out. Of about 95,000 clones listed, around four fifths were seen once; the top ten hold around 3.7%. Source material: PBMCs. These receptors were taken from a man aged 30 to 45 in good health and CMV-seropositive.

CDR3 sequence reads: CASSPRTGGTDTQYF. DNA for the CDR3: TGTGCCAGCTCACCAAGGACAGGGGGCACAGATACGCAGTATTTT. This chain joins TRBV18 and TRBJ2-3, with 9 bases that match TRBD1. The CDR3 covers 15 residues. The germline gives CDR1 KGHSH, CDR2 LQKENI. Trimming removed 2 bases from V and 1 base from J; junction bases left unmatched: 1.

This chain uses TRBV27 with TRBJ2-7; TRBD1 aligns across 9 bases. Looked up from germline, CDR1 is MNHEY and CDR2 is SMNVEV (reference sequence). Trimming removed 4 bases from V and 5 bases from J; junction bases left unmatched: 9. CDR3 length equals 15 residues. CDR3 sequence reads: CASSSPGQGRNEQYF. In DNA, the CDR3 is TGTGCCAGCAGTTCCCCCGGACAGGGGCGCAACGAGCAGTACTTC.

In DNA form, the CDR3 reads TGTGCCAGCAGTTACGGGCAGGGCTTACGAAACACCATATATTTT. This gives the protein CASSYGQGLRNTIYF. V usage is TRBV6-5 and J usage is TRBJ1-3; weak D call: TRBD1 (5 bases). CDR3 length equals 15 residues. The germline V gene encodes CDR1 MNHEY and CDR2 SVGAGI. Trimming took 2 bases from V and 5 from J, leaving 13 bases between them.

The chain has TRBV15 and TRBJ2-3; 10 nucleotides agree with TRBD2. The CDR3 has 15 residues. Germline assignment: CDR1 LNHNV and CDR2 YYDKDF (reference sequence). Trimming took 0 bases from V and 4 from J; bases not matched to a gene: 1. The CDR3 loop reads CATSRDLAGADTQYF. CDR3 coding DNA: TGTGCCACCAGCAGAGATCTAGCGGGAGCAGATACGCAGTATTTT.

The rearrangement joins TRBV5-5 to TRBJ1-5, with D tentatively TRBD1 (6 bases). Germline CDR1 reads SGHKS; CDR2 reads YYEKEE (reference sequence). The V end lost 2 bases, the J end lost 7 bases, and 10 bases lay between the germline ends. There are 13 residues in the CDR3. The DNA of the CDR3 is TGTGCCAGCAGCTTAGGGGGGGGGCAGCCCCAGCATTTT. This encodes CASSLGGGQPQHF. Full variable domain (rest looked up from reference TRBV5-5 and TRBJ1-5): DAGVTQSPTHLIKTRGQQVTLRCSPISGHKSVSWYQQVLGQGPQFIFQYYEKEERGRGNFPDRFSARQFPNYSSELNVNALLLGDSALYLCASSLGGGQPQHFGDGTRLSIL.

A remark on this clone: The junction shows a germline mismatch at one end, possibly a read error. The chain joins TRBV7-9 to TRBJ2-3, with D maybe TRBD2 (6 bases). The CDR3 contains 12 residues. In germline, CDR1 is SEHNR, CDR2 FQNEAQ (reference sequence). CDR3 sequence reads: CSSASGVNTQYF. CDR3 DNA sequence: TGTTCCAGCGCCTCGGGAGTTAATACGCAGTATTTT.

The gene calls are TRBV29-1 and TRBJ2-3, with D perhaps TRBD2 (5 bases). This CDR3 has 12 residues. The germline V gene has CDR1 SQVTM and CDR2 ANQGSEA. Trimming left V 3 bases short and J 2 bases short, with 6 bases between. This CDR3 is CSVDRDTDTQYF. CDR3 coding DNA: TGCAGCGTTGATCGGGACACAGATACGCAGTATTTT.

V is TRBV28 and J is TRBJ2-7, with D perhaps matching TRBD1 (6 bases). The V gene's germline CDR1 is MDHEN and CDR2 SYDVKM. V lost 4 bases and J 3 bases, leaving 25 bases between the germline ends. The CDR3 contains 18 residues. The CDR3 DNA reads as TGTGCCAGCAGTTCACGACAGGTTATTTGGGTAAAAAGCTACGAGCAGTACTTC. Encoded protein: CASSSRQVIWVKSYEQYF.

The gene calls are TRBV6-1 and TRBJ2-7; 8 bases agree with TRBD2. The CDR3 covers 14 residues. Germline CDR1 is MNHNS and CDR2 is SASEGT. Trimming at V came to 6 bases and at J to 3 bases, leaving 7 bases not matched to a gene. The chain's CDR3 is CASSLTSGNYEQYF. Here the CDR3 DNA reads TGTGCCAGCAGCCTCACTAGCGGAAACTACGAGCAGTACTTC.

This clone was seen a few times. The CDR3 reads CASSSGTAYGYTF. Written as DNA, the CDR3 is TGTGCCAGCAGTTCTGGGACAGCCTATGGCTACACCTTC. The gene calls are TRBV27 and TRBJ1-2; the match to TRBD1 covers 7 bases. Germline values: CDR1 MNHEY, CDR2 SMNVEV (reference sequence). Trimming removed 4 bases from V and 4 bases from J; junction bases left unmatched: 3. The CDR3 spans 13 residues.

This clone has just one count. This chain joins TRBV2 and TRBJ1-3, with no clear D. The V end lost 7 bases, the J end lost 0 bases, and 16 bases lay between the germline ends. Germline assignment: CDR1 SNHLY and CDR2 FYNNEI. The CDR3 is 16 amino acids. As DNA, the CDR3 is TGTGCCAGCACCCGCAGGCAGACTAACTCTGGAAACACCATATATTTT. Translating gives CASTRRQTNSGNTIYF.

The chain couples TRBV6-6 to TRBJ1-5, with no clear D. Trimming cost V 7 bases and J 4 bases, with 14 bases left between them. This CDR3 is 14 amino acids long. Germline values: CDR1 MNHNY, CDR2 SVGAGI (reference sequence). The CDR3 spells CASTEGAGNQPQHF. In DNA form, the CDR3 reads TGTGCCAGCACCGAGGGAGCCGGGAATCAGCCCCAGCATTTT.

The chain is built from TRBV5-4 and TRBJ1-2, with TRBD1 as a possible D gene (6 bases). The CDR3 is made up of 18 amino acids. Germline V gene data show CDR1 as SGHNT and CDR2 as YYREEE (reference sequence). V lost 3 bases to trimming and J lost 7 bases, with 28 bases between them. CDR3 loop: CASSSAAHRGGDLAGYTF. In nucleotides, the CDR3 is TGTGCCAGCAGCTCAGCAGCCCATAGGGGGGGTGATCTTGCTGGCTACACCTTC.

The CDR3 sequence is CASSYNLRGNTEAFF. The CDR3 region has the DNA TGTGCCAGCAGTTATAATCTCAGGGGGAACACTGAAGCTTTCTTT. The chain carries TRBV28 and TRBJ1-1, with a possible D match to TRBD1 (6 bases). Germline V gene lookup returns CDR1 MDHEN and CDR2 SYDVKM. V was pared by 4 bases and J by 1 base, with 13 bases between. The CDR3 spans 15 residues.

The chain uses TRBV28 and TRBJ1-2; 7 nucleotides align to TRBD1. CDR3 length: 17 amino acids. V shed 4 bases, J shed 2 bases, and the junction held 13 bases outside the gene matches. The germline V gene has CDR1 MDHEN and CDR2 SYDVKM. The CDR3 sequence is CASSSETGPWMNYGYTF. The CDR3 DNA is TGTGCCAGCAGTTCCGAGACAGGGCCCTGGATGAACTATGGCTACACCTTC.

The V call is TRBV7-9, the J call TRBJ1-6; D is unresolved. The germline CDR1 and CDR2 sequences are SEHNR and FQNEAQ (reference sequence). Trimming left V 1 base short and J 8 bases short, with 6 bases between. The CDR3 is made up of 13 amino acids. CDR3 sequence: CASSLGGDSPLHF. CDR3 DNA: TGTGCCAGCAGCTTAGGCGGCGATTCACCCCTCCACTTT.

The chain combines TRBV7-8 with TRBJ1-5; D perhaps matches TRBD1 (5 bases). V was trimmed by 1 base and J by 2 bases, leaving 6 bases between them. Germline CDR1 and CDR2: SGHVS and FQNEAQ. The CDR3 sequence is 14 residues long. The CDR3, as DNA: TGTGCCAGCAGCTTAGTAGGGGGCAATCAGCCCCAGCATTTT. Its protein product is CASSLVGGNQPQHF.

The chain is built from TRBV4-3 and TRBJ2-1; no clear D. CDR1 and CDR2 (germline): LGHNA, YSLEER. V lost 0 bases to trimming and J lost 3 bases, with 6 bases between them. This CDR3 comprises 14 residues. The chain's CDR3 is CASSQDRLYNEQFF. For the CDR3, the DNA is TGCGCCAGCAGCCAAGACAGGCTCTACAATGAGCAGTTCTTC.

The chain couples TRBV6-5 to TRBJ2-7, with 9 positions matching TRBD2. The CDR3 loop spans 15 amino acids. J gave up 2 bases and V 2 bases, and 4 bases lay outside the gene matches. The germline CDR1 and CDR2 sequences are MNHEY and SVGAGI. The CDR3 sequence: CASSYAGGMAYEQYF. The CDR3, as DNA: TGTGCCAGCAGTTACGCGGGAGGGATGGCCTACGAGCAGTACTTC.

The rearrangement joins TRBV9 to TRBJ2-3, with 13 bases fitting TRBD2. The J segment lost 9 bases and the V segment lost 3 bases, leaving 10 bases of the junction unmatched. The V gene's germline CDR1 is SGDLS and CDR2 YYNGEE. The CDR3 length is 16 residues. The CDR3: CASSDTSGREQWTQYF. Here the CDR3 DNA reads TGTGCCAGCAGCGACACTAGCGGGAGGGAACAATGGACGCAGTATTTT.

The chain has TRBV4-1 and TRBJ2-5, with a weak D call TRBD2 (6 bases). This CDR3 region has 13 residues. Germline lookup yields CDR1 MGHRA and CDR2 YSYEKL. Between the trimmed V and J ends, which lost 0 bases and 4 bases, there was a span of 6 bases. Written as DNA, the CDR3 is TGCGCCAGCAGCCAAGAGGGAGGAGAGACCCAGTACTTC. Translating it yields CASSQEGGETQYF.

Concerning this clone: A read error may produce the germline difference seen at one junction end. This chain uses TRBV7-9 with TRBJ1-2; D perhaps matches TRBD1 (5 bases). Germline V gives CDR1 SEHNR, CDR2 FQNEAQ (reference sequence). This CDR3 has 13 amino acids. The CDR3 sequence is CSSSLPRGNGYTF. The CDR3 coding sequence is TGTTCCAGCAGCTTACCACGGGGGAACGGCTACACCTTC.

CDR3 amino acids: CAWSVRGGAAYNEQFF. CDR3 bases: TGTGCCTGGAGTGTACGGGGGGGGGCTGCCTACAATGAGCAGTTCTTC. This chain links TRBV30 with TRBJ2-1; TRBD2 matches at 8 bases. CDR3 size: 16 residues. The J segment lost 2 bases and the V segment lost 0 bases, leaving 6 bases of the junction unmatched. The V gene's germline CDR1 is GTSNPN and CDR2 SVGIG (reference sequence). Complete variable domain (other parts from reference TRBV30 and TRBJ2-1): SQTIHQWPATLVQPVGSPLSLECTVEGTSNPNLYWYRQAAGRGLQLLFYSVGIGQISSEVPQNLSASRPQDRQFILSSKKLLLSDSGFYLCAWSVRGGAAYNEQFFGPGTRLTVL.

The rearrangement joins TRBV28 to TRBJ1-1; 7 nucleotides line up with TRBD1. In germline, CDR1 is MDHEN, CDR2 SYDVKM. Trimming cost V 5 bases and J 5 bases; bases outside gene matches: 8. The CDR3 runs to 14 residues. In nucleotides, the CDR3 is TGTGCCAGCAGTACCCCGGGACAGAGGACTGAAGCTTTCTTT. This encodes CASSTPGQRTEAFF. Complete variable domain (other parts from reference TRBV28 and TRBJ1-1): DVKVTQSSRYLVKRTGEKVFLECVQDMDHENMFWYRQDPGLGLRLIYFSYDVKMKEKGDIPEGYSVSREKKERFSLILESASTNQTSMYLCASSTPGQRTEAFFGQGTRLTVV.

The genes are TRBV28 and TRBJ1-5; 9 positions agree with TRBD1. The CDR3 is 14 residues long. V lost 4 bases to trimming and J lost 6 bases; unmatched junction nucleotides: 4. Per the germline V gene, CDR1 is MDHEN and CDR2 is SYDVKM. The CDR3 loop is CASSSGQGIQPQHF. CDR3 nucleotides: TGTGCCAGCAGTTCGGGACAGGGTATTCAGCCCCAGCATTTT.

The J gene is TRBJ1-4, the V gene TRBV6-5, with D maybe TRBD1 (5 bases). This CDR3 comprises 15 residues. CDR1 and CDR2 from the germline V gene are MNHEY and SVGAGI. The V gene lost 7 bases and the J gene lost 7 bases, with 19 bases spanning the gap. The CDR3 sequence: CASTSQGGAAEKLFF. The CDR3 DNA reads TGTGCCAGCACGTCCCAGGGCGGCGCGGCTGAAAAACTGTTTTTT.

This chain connects TRBV7-2 to TRBJ2-7, with 8 nucleotides matching TRBD2. Germline assignment: CDR1 SGHTA and CDR2 FQGNSA. Unmatched junction bases numbered 14, after V lost 5 bases and J lost 5 bases. This CDR3 comprises 16 residues. CDR3 in amino acids: CASSPRVAGRVHEQYF. The CDR3 DNA follows: TGTGCCAGCAGCCCCCGGGTAGCGGGACGGGTACACGAGCAGTACTTC.